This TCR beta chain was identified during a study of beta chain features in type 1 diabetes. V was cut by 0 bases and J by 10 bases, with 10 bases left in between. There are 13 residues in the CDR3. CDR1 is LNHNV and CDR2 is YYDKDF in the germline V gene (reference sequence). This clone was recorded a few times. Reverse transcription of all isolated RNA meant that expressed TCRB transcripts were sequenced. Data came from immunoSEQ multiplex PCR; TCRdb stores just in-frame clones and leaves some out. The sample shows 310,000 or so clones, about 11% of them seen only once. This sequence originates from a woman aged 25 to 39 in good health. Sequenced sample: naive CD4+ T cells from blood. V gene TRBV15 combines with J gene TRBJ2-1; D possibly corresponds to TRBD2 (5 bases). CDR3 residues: CATSRDRGREQFF. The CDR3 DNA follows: TGTGCCACCAGCAGAGATCGGGGTCGGGAGCAGTTCTTC.